The present TCR beta chain was sequenced within a study of shared clonotypes between healthy human individuals. The protocol was immunoSEQ multiplex PCR, while the TCRdb copy is restricted to in-frame clones and leaves out a portion. The sample comprises about 2 million clones, roughly 94% of which are singletons, and 1.1% rests with the top ten. It was CD45RO-negative cells, positively selected for CCR7, that made up naive CD8 cells, with terminally differentiated effector memory CD45RA+ cells excluded. HIV-negative, healthy adults without recent acute infections or vaccinations were the donors. Trimming took 0 bases from V and 7 from J; bases not matched to a gene: 5. CDR3 length equals 16 residues. Germline V gives CDR1 MGHRA, CDR2 YSYEKL.

Sequencing was performed on naive CD8+ T cells sorted from blood. The chain uses TRBV4-1 and TRBJ2-1; 11 nucleotides align to TRBD2. The TCR comes from a man aged 18 to 30 in good health. CDR3 residues: CASSQEALAGENEQFF. CDR3 bases: TGCGCCAGCAGCCAAGAGGCACTAGCGGGAGAAAATGAGCAGTTCTTC.